The T cell receptor (beta chain) under discussion was sequenced for a study of beta chain features in type 1 diabetes. Study-level findings and limits: A pattern of fewer insertions and more deletions at VDJ junctions was seen in type 1 diabetes patients. When Type 1 diabetes patients were examined, their TCRB CDR3s proved moderately but significantly shorter in all four CD4+ subsets.

The CDR3 covers 13 residues. V lost 6 bases and J lost 5, with 16 bases in between. Per germline, CDR1 SQVTM and CDR2 ANQGSEA. A CD45RO/CCR7/CD25/CD127/CD95/CD27 panel sorted naive, central memory, regulatory and stem cell-like memory CD4+ cells. cDNA synthesis used the whole RNA isolate, giving expressed TCRB sequences. It was found that naive, central memory and regulatory T cell samples averaged roughly 3.5 million reads. Sequencing used immunoSEQ multiplex PCR; TCRdb keeps in-frame clones, though not all of them. The sample yields 630,000 or so clones, around 15% seen once. With respect to this clone: The target antigen is unknown.

The J gene is TRBJ1-2, the V gene TRBV29-1; tentatively, D is TRBD1 (5 bases). The source is a man between 18 and 35 years old with type 1 diabetes. Sample: naive CD4+ T cells from blood. The CDR3 nucleotides are TGCAGCGTGGCGGAGGGGAACAGTTATGGCTACACCTTC. This codes for CSVAEGNSYGYTF. The whole variable domain, remainder taken from reference TRBV29-1 and TRBJ1-2, is SAVISQKPSRDICQRGTSLTIQCQVDSQVTMMFWYRQQPGQSLTLIATANQGSEATYESGFVIDKFPISRPNLTFSTLTVSNMSPEDSSIYLCSVAEGNSYGYTFGSGTRLTVV.